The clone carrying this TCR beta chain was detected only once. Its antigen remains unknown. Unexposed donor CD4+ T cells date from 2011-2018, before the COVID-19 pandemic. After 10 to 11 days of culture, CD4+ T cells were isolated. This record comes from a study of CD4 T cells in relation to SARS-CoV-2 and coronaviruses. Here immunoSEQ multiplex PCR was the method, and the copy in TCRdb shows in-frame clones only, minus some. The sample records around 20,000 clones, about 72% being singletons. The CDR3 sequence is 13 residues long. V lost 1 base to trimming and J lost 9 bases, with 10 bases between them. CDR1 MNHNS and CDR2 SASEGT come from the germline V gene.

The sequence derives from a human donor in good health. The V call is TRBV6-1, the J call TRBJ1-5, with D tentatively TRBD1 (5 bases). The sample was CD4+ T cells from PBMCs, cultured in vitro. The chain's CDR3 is CASSEGRGRPQHF. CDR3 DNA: TGTGCCAGCAGTGAAGGGCGGGGCAGGCCCCAGCATTTT.